These 17 T cell receptor beta chains were sequenced from one sample in a study of blood T cell repertoires in COVID-19. Only in-frame clones appear in the TCRdb table, and some are missing; sequencing was by immunoSEQ multiplex PCR. The table lists approximately 350,000 clones, more than 70% of them singletons. The sequenced sample consisted of peripheral blood. Receptors originate from a man in his forties with acute or convalescent COVID-19.

The chain has TRBV6-5 and TRBJ1-1, with D perhaps TRBD1 (6 bases). There are 13 residues in the CDR3. Germline V gives CDR1 MNHEY, CDR2 SVGAGI. The ends were cut back, 7 bases at V and 3 bases at J, with 12 bases in the middle. The CDR3 bases are TGTGCCAGCAAGATGGACAGTCACACTGAAGCTTTCTTT. Residues: CASKMDSHTEAFF.

This chain connects TRBV3-1 (or the pseudogene TRBV3-2) to TRBJ2-1; 8 bases map to TRBD2. Germline V gene lookup returns CDR1 LGHDT and CDR2 YNNKEL (reference sequence). V was pared by 0 bases and J by 0 bases, with 4 bases of the junction left unmatched. CDR3 size: 17 residues. CDR3 protein: CASSQETSGRSYNEQFF. The DNA of the CDR3 is TGTGCCAGCAGCCAAGAAACTAGCGGTCGCTCCTACAATGAGCAGTTCTTC.

J is TRBJ2-5 and V is TRBV5-1, with D possibly matching TRBD1 (6 bases). The V end lost 4 bases, the J end lost 1 base, and 11 bases lay between the germline ends. The germline CDR1 and CDR2 sequences are SGHRS and YFSETQ. This CDR3 spans 14 amino acids. DNA of the CDR3: TGCGCCAGCAGCATACAGGGTACCCAAGAGACCCAGTACTTC. It specifies CASSIQGTQETQYF.

The CDR3 DNA follows: TGTGCCAGCAGCCCCAGGCACGAAGCTAACTATGGCTACACCTTC. The encoded protein is CASSPRHEANYGYTF. The rearrangement uses TRBV2 and TRBJ1-2; D unresolved. CDR1 is SNHLY and CDR2 is FYNNEI in the germline V gene. There are 15 residues in the CDR3. Trimming pared 6 bases from V and 0 bases from J, leaving 14 bases between.

This chain links TRBV9 with TRBJ2-1, with TRBD2 matching over 7 bases. CDR1 SGDLS and CDR2 YYNGEE come from the germline V gene. J lost 4 bases, V lost 6 bases, and 10 bases had no gene match. This CDR3 has 15 residues. The CDR3 DNA reads TGTGCCAGCACAGGGAGGGCAGCCAATTACAATGAGCAGTTCTTC. Its translation is CASTGRAANYNEQFF.

The V gene is TRBV10-3, the J gene TRBJ2-1; D is perhaps TRBD2 (7 bases). The CDR3 length is 15 residues. CDR1 is ENHRY and CDR2 is SYGVKD in the germline V gene. Trimming took off 10 bases at V and 3 bases at J, with 19 bases between the two ends. The CDR3 DNA sequence: TGTGCCACTAAGGTGGGGGCTAGCGGCTACAATGAGCAGTTCTTC. Amino acid sequence: CATKVGASGYNEQFF.

This clone was seen a few times. The V call is TRBV6-5, the J call TRBJ1-2; the match to TRBD1 covers 9 bases. The CDR3 runs 14 residues. Trimming cost V 2 bases and J 7 bases; bases outside gene matches: 5. Germline V CDR1 and CDR2: MNHEY, SVGAGI. CDR3 nucleotide sequence: TGTGCCAGCAGTTACGGGACAGGGTTGAGTGGCTACACCTTC. As protein: CASSYGTGLSGYTF.

The V call is TRBV6-5, the J call TRBJ2-3; 8 nucleotides line up with TRBD2. V lost 4 bases, J lost 4 bases, and 4 bases stayed unmatched. The CDR3 is 14 residues long. Germline V gene sequence: CDR1 MNHEY, CDR2 SVGAGI. CDR3 nucleotides: TGTGCCAGCAGTTTCGGACTAGCCGCAGATACGCAGTATTTT. Its translation is CASSFGLAADTQYF.

This chain joins TRBV7-6 and TRBJ1-1; 8 bases are shared with TRBD1. CDR1 and CDR2 from the germline V gene are SGHVS and FNYEAQ. V lost 3 bases and J lost 5; bases outside the gene matches: 8. This CDR3 has 15 amino acids. As DNA, the CDR3 is TGTGCCAGCAGCTTGCAGGGGGCCGGGGTTACTGAAGCTTTCTTT. Protein product: CASSLQGAGVTEAFF. The full variable domain, in which reference TRBV7-6 and TRBJ1-1 provide the parts outside the CDR3, is GAGVSQSPRYKVTKRGQDVALRCDPISGHVSLYWYRQALGQGPEFLTYFNYEAQQDKSGLPNDRFSAERPEGSISTLTIQRTEQRDSAMYRCASSLQGAGVTEAFFGQGTRLTVV.

The CDR3 sequence is CASRTGLNTEAFF. The CDR3 DNA follows: TGTGCCAGCCGAACAGGTCTGAACACTGAAGCTTTCTTT. The chain carries TRBV11-1 and TRBJ1-1, with D possibly TRBD1 on 5 matching bases. The V end was cut by 8 bases, the J end by 0 bases, with 10 bases between. Per germline, CDR1 SGHAT and CDR2 FQDESV (reference sequence). This CDR3 is 13 amino acids long.

This chain links TRBV5-6 with TRBJ2-2, with 8 positions matching TRBD2. Germline CDR1 and CDR2: SGHDT and YYEEEE. Trimming cost V 1 base and J 2 bases; bases outside gene matches: 4. CDR3 size: 16 residues. This chain's CDR3 is CASSLMVAGNTGELFF. CDR3 coding DNA: TGTGCCAGCAGCTTGATGGTAGCGGGAAACACCGGGGAGCTGTTTTTT.

The chain combines TRBV10-3 with TRBJ1-3; 7 bases map to TRBD1. The CDR3 contains 14 residues. Trimming at V came to 6 bases and at J to 6 bases, leaving 8 bases not matched to a gene. Germline V CDR1 and CDR2: ENHRY, SYGVKD. The CDR3 bases are TGTGCCATCAGCGGTCCCGGGACAGAAAACACCATATATTTT. Protein sequence: CAISGPGTENTIYF.

The chain combines TRBV5-1 with TRBJ2-1, with 7 bases lining up with TRBD1. From germline, CDR1 is SGHRS and CDR2 YFSETQ. V dropped 4 bases and J dropped 5; count of bases not matched to a gene: 12. There are 16 residues in the CDR3. CDR3 DNA: TGCGCCAGCAGCCCGGGTGACAGGGACCTTCACAATGAGCAGTTCTTC. Protein sequence: CASSPGDRDLHNEQFF.

The chain recombines TRBV9 with TRBJ2-1; 10 bases fit TRBD2. The germline V gene has CDR1 SGDLS and CDR2 YYNGEE. With 0 bases clipped from V and 4 bases from J, the junction kept 10 bases outside the gene matches. The CDR3 is made up of 18 amino acids. CDR3 sequence (DNA): TGTGCCAGCAGCGTAGAGGAGCGGGAGGGCCTGGGGTACAATGAGCAGTTCTTC. Translation: CASSVEEREGLGYNEQFF.

There are a few counts of this clone. The chain combines TRBV10-3 with TRBJ1-6; TRBD1 matches at 9 bases. V shed 4 bases and J 7 bases; nucleotides not matched to a gene: 11. Looked up from germline, CDR1 is ENHRY and CDR2 is SYGVKD. The length of the CDR3 is 17 residues. The CDR3 nucleotides are TGTGCCATCAGTGGCCGGGGACAGGGACAAGCAAATTCACCCCTCCACTTT. It encodes CAISGRGQGQANSPLHF.

The chain is built from TRBV6-6 and TRBJ1-2, with TRBD1 matching 9 bases. The germline gives CDR1 MNHNY, CDR2 SVGAGI (reference sequence). The CDR3 covers 13 residues. J gave up 9 bases and V 6 bases, and 8 bases lay outside the gene matches. CDR3: CASSPTGGRSYTF. Written as DNA, the CDR3 is TGTGCCAGCAGCCCAACAGGGGGCAGGAGCTACACCTTC.

This clone was picked up one time. The chain couples TRBV7-3 to TRBJ2-1; TRBD2 agrees at 14 bases. This CDR3 contains 15 residues. V lost 6 bases, J lost 8 bases, and 6 bases stayed unmatched. CDR1 is SGHTA, CDR2 FQGTGA, per germline. The CDR3 DNA reads TGTGCCAGCAGTCCGGGACTAGCGGGGGACTATGAGCAGTTCTTC. This codes for CASSPGLAGDYEQFF.